What follows describes a single T cell receptor (beta chain). Its cognate antigen is unknown. The data were obtained in a study of CD8 T cells in Susac syndrome. When the RNA was reverse transcribed, random hexamers were used with an input of 0.5 to 1 ug. The CDR3 of TCR beta was amplified by immunoSEQ multiplex PCR across 54 Vbeta and 13 Jbeta. TCRdb re-analysed the immunoSEQ multiplex PCR reads in MiXCR, keeping a single row per CDR3 protein. The sample lists 150,000 to 200,000 distinct CDR3 sequences, 85% to 95% occurring once. The CDR3 totals 14 residues. The V end was cut by 1 base, the J end by 4 bases, with 10 bases between. Germline loops: CDR1 SGHRS, CDR2 YFSETQ. Study outcomes and limitations: The authors acknowledged that the study's TCR sequencing and HLA analysis involved relatively few individuals.

The CD8+ and CD4+ T cells were isolated magnetically using a negative isolation approach, whereas the TEMRA cells were enriched by FACS. This sequence joins TRBV5-1 and TRBJ2-3, with D perhaps assigned TRBD1 or TRBD2 (5 bases each). This receptor was obtained from a human donor in good health. Sequences were obtained from CD4+ T cells from PBMCs. The chain's CDR3 is CASSLYQGPDTQYF. DNA for the CDR3: TGCGCCAGCAGCTTGTACCAGGGACCAGATACGCAGTATTTT.